This T cell receptor (beta chain) is drawn from a study of regulatory T cells in long-lasting Graves disease. Library construction for TCR beta used iRepertoire HTBI primers and Arm-PCR of CDR3 regions. TCRdb independently ran MiXCR on the multiplex PCR reads; one entry per CDR3 protein. The sample consists of roughly 300,000 distinct CDR3 sequences, around 20% of them appearing once. Time point: persistent/refractory GD, antithyroid drugs over 5 years with positive TRAb. TCR sequences were obtained from RNA taken from PBMCs. This clonotype was detected many times. The specimen was peripheral blood mononuclear cells (PBMCs), collected when the disease was refractory, from a patient treated with antithyroid drugs. This clonotype originated in a female donor with Graves disease.

CDR3 sequence: CASSLALAPQETQYF. The CDR3 DNA is TGTGCCAGCAGCTTAGCGCTTGCCCCGCAAGAGACCCAGTACTTC. The rearrangement joins TRBV7-8 to TRBJ2-5; D unclear. Trimming removed 0 bases at V and 2 bases at J, with 10 bases between. This CDR3 is 15 amino acids long. CDR1 is SGHVS, CDR2 FQNEAQ, per germline.